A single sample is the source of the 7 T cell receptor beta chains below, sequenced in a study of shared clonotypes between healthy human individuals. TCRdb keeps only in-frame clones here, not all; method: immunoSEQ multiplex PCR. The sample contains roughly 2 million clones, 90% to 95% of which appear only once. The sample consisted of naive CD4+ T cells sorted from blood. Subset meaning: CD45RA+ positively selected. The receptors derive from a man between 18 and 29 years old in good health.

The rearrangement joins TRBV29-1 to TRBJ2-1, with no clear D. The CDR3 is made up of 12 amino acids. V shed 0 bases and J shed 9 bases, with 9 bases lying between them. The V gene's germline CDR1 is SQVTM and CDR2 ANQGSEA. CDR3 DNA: TGCAGCGTTGAAGAGGGCGTAAGTGAGCAGTTCTTC. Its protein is CSVEEGVSEQFF.

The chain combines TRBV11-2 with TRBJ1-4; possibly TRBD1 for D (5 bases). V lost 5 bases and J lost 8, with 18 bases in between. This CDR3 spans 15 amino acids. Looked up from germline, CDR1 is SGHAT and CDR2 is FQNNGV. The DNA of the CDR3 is TGTGCCAGCAGCCCCCGCGGAGGGGCATGGGAAAAACTGTTTTTT. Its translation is CASSPRGGAWEKLFF. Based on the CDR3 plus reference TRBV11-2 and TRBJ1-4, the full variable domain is EAGVAQSPRYKIIEKRQSVAFWCNPISGHATLYWYQQILGQGPKLLIQFQNNGVVDDSQLPKDRFSAERLKGVDSTLKIQPAKLEDSAVYLCASSPRGGAWEKLFFGSGTQLSVL.

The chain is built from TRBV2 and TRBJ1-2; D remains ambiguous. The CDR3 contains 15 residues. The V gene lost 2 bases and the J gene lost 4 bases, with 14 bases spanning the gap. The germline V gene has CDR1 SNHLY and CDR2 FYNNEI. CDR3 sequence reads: CASSELTSWIYGYTF. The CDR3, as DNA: TGTGCCAGCAGTGAACTGACATCCTGGATCTATGGCTACACCTTC. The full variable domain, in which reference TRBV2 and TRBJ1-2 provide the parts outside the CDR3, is EPEVTQTPSHQVTQMGQEVILRCVPISNHLYFYWYRQILGQKVEFLVSFYNNEISEKSEIFDDQFSVERPDGSNFTLKIRSTKLEDSAMYFCASSELTSWIYGYTFGSGTRLTVV.

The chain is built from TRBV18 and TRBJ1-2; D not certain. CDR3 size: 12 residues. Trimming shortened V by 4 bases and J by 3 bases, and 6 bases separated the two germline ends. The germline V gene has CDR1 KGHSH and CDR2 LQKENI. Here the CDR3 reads CASSLLDYGYTF. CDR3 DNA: TGTGCCAGCTCACTTCTCGACTATGGCTACACCTTC.

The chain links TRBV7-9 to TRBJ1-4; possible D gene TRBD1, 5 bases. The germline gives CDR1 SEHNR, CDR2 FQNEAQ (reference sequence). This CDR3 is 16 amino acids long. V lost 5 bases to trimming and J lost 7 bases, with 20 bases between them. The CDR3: CASSLRNPGLAEKLFF. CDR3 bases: TGTGCCAGCAGCCTAAGGAATCCAGGGTTGGCTGAAAAACTGTTTTTT.

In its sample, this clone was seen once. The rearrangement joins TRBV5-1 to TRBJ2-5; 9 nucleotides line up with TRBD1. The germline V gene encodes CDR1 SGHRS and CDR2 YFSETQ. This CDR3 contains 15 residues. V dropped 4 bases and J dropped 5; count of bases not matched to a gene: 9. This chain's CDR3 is CASSKGTGTQETQYF. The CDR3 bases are TGCGCCAGCAGCAAGGGGACAGGGACACAGGAGACCCAGTACTTC.

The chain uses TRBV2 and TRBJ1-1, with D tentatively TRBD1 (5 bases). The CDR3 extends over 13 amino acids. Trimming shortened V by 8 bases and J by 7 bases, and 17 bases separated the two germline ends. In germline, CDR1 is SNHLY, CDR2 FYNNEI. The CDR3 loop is CASHTGPPGEAFF. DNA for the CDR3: TGTGCCAGCCATACGGGGCCTCCAGGTGAAGCTTTCTTT.